The T cell receptor beta chain under discussion was sequenced for a study of cytotoxic CD8 clonotypes in ibrutinib-treated CLL. For the study at large: Timing of response sample collection was a median approximately eleven months after treatment start, with a range of 6 to 36. A mean of around 270,000 productive templates and tens of thousands of productive rearrangements was obtained per sample.

This CDR3 contains 14 residues. Trimming stripped 3 bases from V and 6 bases from J, with 14 bases between. Germline loops: CDR1 SGHTA, CDR2 FQGNSA. Some clones are missing from TCRdb's copy, which holds only in-frame ones; the method was immunoSEQ multiplex PCR. The repertoire holds some 150,000 clones, approximately 77% seen once, with approximately 30% in the top ten. This clonotype was obtained from a human donor with chronic lymphocytic leukemia. The J gene is TRBJ1-2, the V gene TRBV7-2; D remains ambiguous. The sample in question was PBMCs, obtained after 12 months of ibrutinib treatment. CDR3 protein: CASSFVSGPDGYTF. DNA for the CDR3: TGTGCCAGCAGCTTCGTTTCCGGGCCCGATGGCTACACCTTC.